The 8 T cell receptor beta chains given below trace back to one sample, sequenced in a study of identifying expanded T cells in peripheral blood. Libraries were prepared by immunoSEQ multiplex PCR; TCRdb keeps only in-frame clonotypes and omits some of them. The profile shows about 82,000 clones, about 90% of them singletons. The sample comprised blood. Receptors were obtained from a person aged 18 to 69 in good health.

The gene calls are TRBV4-2 and TRBJ2-2; D possibly corresponds to TRBD2 (6 bases). The CDR3 totals 16 residues. Trimming stripped 1 base from V and 7 bases from J, with 16 bases between. Germline values: CDR1 LGHNA, CDR2 YNFKEQ. DNA for the CDR3: TGTGCCAGCAGCCAAGTTCAGACTAGTCCGGGCGGGGAGCTGTTTTTT. Translation gives CASSQVQTSPGGELFF.

The rearrangement uses TRBV19 and TRBJ1-1; D is ambiguous. Germline V gives CDR1 LNHDA, CDR2 SQIVND (reference sequence). The CDR3 extends over 14 amino acids. V dropped 4 bases and J dropped 3 bases, with 12 bases sitting between them. CDR3 region: CASSTRFGDTEAFF. CDR3 DNA: TGTGCCAGTAGTACACGCTTTGGGGACACTGAAGCTTTCTTT.

The CDR3 region has the DNA TGTGCCAGCAGTGAAACCCTCCAGGGTTCTTACTATGGCTACACCTTC. Translating it yields CASSETLQGSYYGYTF. The gene calls are TRBV6-1 and TRBJ1-2; D is perhaps TRBD1 (5 bases). Between the trimmed V and J ends, which lost 2 bases and 3 bases, there was a span of 16 bases. This CDR3 is built from 16 residues. Germline V gene data show CDR1 as MNHNS and CDR2 as SASEGT.

The chain links TRBV13 to TRBJ1-1; 8 nucleotides align to TRBD1. Losses at the gene ends were 0 bases for V and 0 bases for J; bases not matched to a gene: 3. The CDR3 extends over 16 amino acids. Germline V gives CDR1 PRHDT, CDR2 FYEKMQ (reference sequence). The chain's CDR3 is CASSLGDRVMNTEAFF. In DNA, the CDR3 is TGTGCCAGCAGCTTAGGGGACAGGGTTATGAACACTGAAGCTTTCTTT. Complete variable domain (other parts from reference TRBV13 and TRBJ1-1): AAGVIQSPRHLIKEKRETATLKCYPIPRHDTVYWYQQGPGQDPQFLISFYEKMQSDKGSIPDRFSAQQFSDYHSELNMSSLELGDSALYFCASSLGDRVMNTEAFFGQGTRLTVV.

In its sample, this clone was seen a few times. The chain combines TRBV19 with TRBJ1-5; D is uncertain. V was clipped by 6 bases and J by 3 bases, with 9 bases between them. The germline V gene has CDR1 LNHDA and CDR2 SQIVND (reference sequence). The CDR3 is 13 amino acids. CDR3 region: CASSLSLNQPQHF. CDR3 nucleotide sequence: TGTGCCAGTAGCCTTAGTCTCAATCAGCCCCAGCATTTT. Filled out from reference TRBV19 and TRBJ1-5, the complete variable domain reads DGGITQSPKYLFRKEGQNVTLSCEQNLNHDAMYWYRQDPGQGLRLIYYSQIVNDFQKGDIAEGYSVSREKKESFPLTVTSAQKNPTAFYLCASSLSLNQPQHFGDGTRLSIL.

The CDR3 here is CASSLVRGAEQFF. As DNA, the CDR3 is TGTGCCAGCAGCTTAGTTCGGGGCGCTGAGCAGTTCTTC. V usage is TRBV11-2 and J usage is TRBJ2-1, with D perhaps assigned TRBD1 or TRBD2 (5 bases each). CDR3 length: 13 residues. The V gene's germline CDR1 is SGHAT and CDR2 FQNNGV. V dropped 1 base and J dropped 9 bases, with 10 bases sitting between them.

Points on this clone: Distinct nucleotide sequences in the sample also encode this CDR3. The gene calls are TRBV6-5 and TRBJ1-2, with D tentatively TRBD1 (6 bases). The germline V gene encodes CDR1 MNHEY and CDR2 SVGAGI. Trimming cost V 4 bases and J 2 bases, with 11 bases left between them. The length of the CDR3 is 14 residues. DNA of the CDR3: TGTGCCAGCAGTTCCCTCGGGGGCAACTATGGCTACACCTTC. Amino acid sequence: CASSSLGGNYGYTF.

The gene calls are TRBV30 and TRBJ1-4, with D unclear. Germline assignment: CDR1 GTSNPN and CDR2 SVGIG (reference sequence). The CDR3 length is 10 residues. The V and J ends lost 5 bases and 6 bases respectively, with 4 bases between them. The CDR3 DNA sequence: TGTGCCTGGGCGGATGAAAAACTGTTTTTT. It specifies CAWADEKLFF.